The source of this TCR beta chain is a study of cytomegalovirus exposure and HLA in healthy donors (dated by TCRdb to about 2017). Context from the whole study: An earlier analysis of more than 550 of the donors reported approximately 280 Gb of sequence data and 95 million to 120 million unique TCR beta sequences obtained from approximately 180 million T cells. Approximately 300 gigabases of sequencing data and approximately 84 million unique TCR sequences were included in an early release covering around 600 HLA-typed donors. The genetic ancestry cluster associated with self-reported Caucasian donors included 81% of the roughly 390 genotyped donors. The study was designed to test whether signatures of past pathogen exposure could be identified by cataloging public T cell receptors. The study profiled the T cell repertoires of under 850 subjects by immunosequencing and related them to cytomegalovirus serostatus. A separate validation cohort of approximately 120 different subjects was used in addition to the roughly 720-subject first cohort. The study combined high-throughput TCR immunosequencing, statistical association of individual TCRs with disease status, and machine learning to predict cytomegalovirus infection status. A later analysis re-examined previously published TCR beta repertoires from hundreds of donors and added high-resolution HLA genotyping to investigate patterns of TCR occurrence. Rather than using new phenotypic data, the later analysis identified candidate immune exposures from TCR beta sequences and from how often those sequences occurred across donors. To decide whether each TCR beta V gene segment behaved as functional or pseudogenic, an earlier analysis of approximately 620 of the donors relied on high-throughput TCR beta sequencing. Donor age, sex, ethnicity and CMV serostatus were compiled alongside the repertoire data. In a later genetic analysis, genome-wide SNP genotypes for about three fifths of the 666 donors were used, and that subset was treated as a discovery cohort. All discovery cohort repertoires had been generated on a single sequencing platform. HLA typing covered class I and class II loci at four-digit resolution. Typing coverage varied by locus: roughly 629-640 donors for A, B, C, DRB1 and DQB1; 522 for DQA1; around 610 for DPA1; roughly 470 for DPB1. Roughly 5 DR-DQ haplotypes were handled as single units for association and clustering because linkage in the cohort was strong. Among 300 to 500 genotyped donors of the cohort, an average of approximately 220,000 unique TCR beta nucleotide sequences was sequenced per donor, of which roughly 17% were non-productive.

The cohort comprised 550 to 700 healthy bone marrow donors. At the time of sampling, every cohort member was nominally healthy, though immune exposures that went unrecorded were likely present. The donor was CMV seropositive and belonged to the group of 250 to 300 seropositive cohort members. A peripheral blood sample was collected from each donor, and TCR beta sequencing was performed on peripheral blood mononuclear cells. Genomic DNA was extracted from the blood cell samples with the Qiagen DNeasy Blood Extraction Kit. After removal of 6 bases from V and 2 bases from J, the junction retains 17 bases not matched to a gene. CDR1 and CDR2, looked up from the germline V gene, are SQVTM and ANQGSEA. The cysteine opens and the phenylalanine closes a CDR3 of 17 amino acids. CDR3 DNA is the only sequence kept; it has 51 bases, read in frame from the first base. With respect to this clone: What antigen it recognizes has not been identified. No base quality information exists; no much larger clone differs at one position.

Results the study describes overall, beyond this receptor: Broadly in line with IMGT annotations, most TCR beta V segments showed up in productive rearrangements about 87% or about 30% of the time in an earlier analysis of several hundred of the donors. The authors suggested that the approach could potentially be extended to other disease states and immunological phenotypes. A further reported finding was that TCR beta sequences accurately predicted the HLA-A and HLA-B alleles for most subjects in the first cohort. A few of the identified cytomegalovirus-associated TCR beta chains were confirmed in vitro to be specific for cytomegalovirus antigens. For the cohort, immune exposure information was limited to CMV serostatus. In a later analysis, HLA-associated TCR beta chains were found to be more clonally expanded and to have lower generation probabilities than equally common non-associated chains. A later analysis reported that several top co-occurrence clusters appeared linked to parvovirus B19, influenza, CMV and Epstein-Barr virus. In a later analysis, most CMV-associated TCR beta chains were found to appear HLA-restricted, with HLA associations seemingly driven largely by CMV exposure. Because HLA typing was unavailable for some donors at each locus, only the typed subset was used in association tests. The 87-base-pair reads could not distinguish some IMGT-functional V segments, including TRBV6-2 and TRBV6-3, so those segments were excluded. According to a later genetic analysis, donors in an Asian-associated ancestry cluster had fewer N-insertions in productive TCRs than the approximately 670-donor mean. The sequencing pipeline was judged likely to have produced a cluster of highly shared sequence variants as a technical artifact. When HLA alleles, especially DR and DQ, strongly co-occurred, TCR associations were difficult to assign to individual alleles. Specific HLA alleles were associated with 15,000 to 20,000 TCR beta sequences at a false discovery rate of 0.05 in a later analysis. Because counts were too low, seventeen rarely observed V segments, including chromosome 9 orphons, were left out of the earlier analysis of 500 to 750 of the donors. A total of 150 or so TCR beta chains were listed by the study as associated with cytomegalovirus. Correlated functional status among segregating V segments might reflect linkage disequilibrium, but an unknown experimental factor could not be ruled out. The cohort was sequenced for TCR beta chains only, and without alpha or paired-chain data the features that could be detected were limited. Most TCR sequences were seen in very few donors, while some public TCRs were found in many individuals. Sequencing depth was assumed to be roughly uniform across donors in the presence/absence analyses, though that assumption may not hold. An association between a missense DCLRE1C variant and V-gene and J-gene trimming of TCR beta chains was found in a later genetic analysis and replicated in an independent cohort. According to a later analysis, TCR association rates differed among HLA loci, with DRB1 alleles showing the most associated TCRs and HLA-C alleles showing the fewest. The classifier was reported to diagnose cytomegalovirus status with high specificity and sensitivity in both the original cohort and the validation cohort.

The library was prepared using the immunoSEQ multiplex PCR assay. The multiplex PCR relied on a mix of 60 forward primers for TCR Vbeta segments and 13 reverse primers for TCR Jbeta segments. Amplification of the CDR3 region of rearranged TCR beta genes was performed with a multiplex PCR assay on genomic DNA. The amplified TCR beta libraries were sequenced on the Illumina HiSeq System as 87-base-pair reads. On the study's bioinformatics: A later analysis tallied roughly 80 million unique TCR beta chains across the 666 repertoires, and 10 million to 11 million of those chains were shared by two or more donors. To remove PCR and sequencing errors, raw reads were error-corrected and collapsed into unique sequences using a nearest-neighbor algorithm that merged closely related sequences. V, D and J gene segments were assigned by aligning CDR3 sequences to IMGT reference sequences. For a sequence to be retained, a match of at least six nucleotides was required to both a V gene segment and a J gene segment. A rearrangement counted as productive if the CDR3 had no stop codons and remained in frame with V and J, and every other rearrangement counted as non-productive. CDR3 was defined by IMGT convention, running from the second conserved V-encoded cysteine to the conserved J-encoded phenylalanine. In an earlier analysis of 587 of the donors, sequences lacking an unambiguous match to a single V gene segment were excluded. An earlier analysis of roughly 590 of the donors called V segments functional above 56.7% productive rearrangements and segregating when the between-donor standard deviation exceeded 5%. To diagnose cytomegalovirus status from the catalog of TCR beta chain sequences, a statistical classification framework was built. In a later analysis, V and J genes were assigned by comparing TCR nucleotide sequences against IMGT/GENE-DB human TR gene sequences. In a later analysis, CDR3 sequences and most-parsimonious VDJ recombination scenarios were assigned using the TCRdist pipeline. In a later analysis, each TCR beta chain was defined by its CDR3 amino acid sequence together with its V-gene family, and reads lacking a unique V-gene family were excluded. As a way to deal with suspected cross-contamination and a sequencing artifact, a later analysis dropped over 550 nucleotide sequences that were highly shared and had low generation probability. In a later analysis, a clonal expansion index was calculated for each public chain from normalized within-repertoire ranks of inferred template counts. Generation probabilities in a later analysis came from a VDJ recombination model fitted to out-of-frame rearrangements, and those results were checked against IGoR. Hypergeometric tests were used in a later analysis to score TCR-TCR, TCR-HLA and TCR-CMV co-occurrence, with a repertoire-size bias correction applied to the TCR pairs. A later analysis estimated false discovery rates by permuting HLA or CMV assignments 20 times. A later analysis grouped co-occurring TCRs with DBSCAN, adding TCRdist sequence similarity when clustering within HLA-allele-positive subsets. Repertoires with fewer than 30,000 or more than 120,000 public chains, plus five repertoires with anomalous nucleotide sharing, were excluded from co-occurrence clustering. Entries here come from immuneACCESS through TCRdb and include only in-frame sequences with V and J called. Some clones fail to appear in such tables; in the studies checked, an unresolved V gene covers under half of the shortfall, and the cause of the remainder is unknown. That table gives V, J and clone size, and the DNA gave D and trimming. Across this sample there are 150,000 to 200,000 clones, with about 83% seen only once. The ten largest make up 4.5% to 7.5% of the sample.

This TCR came from a woman aged 25 to 39 in good health and CMV-seropositive. The chain was built from TRBV29-1 and TRBJ1-1; 8 nucleotides in the junction match TRBD1. The material sequenced was PBMCs. The CDR3 protein: CSVGSQGAPSINTEAFF. The DNA sequence is TGCAGCGTGGGGTCTCAGGGGGCCCCCTCAATAAACACTGAAGCTTTCTTT.